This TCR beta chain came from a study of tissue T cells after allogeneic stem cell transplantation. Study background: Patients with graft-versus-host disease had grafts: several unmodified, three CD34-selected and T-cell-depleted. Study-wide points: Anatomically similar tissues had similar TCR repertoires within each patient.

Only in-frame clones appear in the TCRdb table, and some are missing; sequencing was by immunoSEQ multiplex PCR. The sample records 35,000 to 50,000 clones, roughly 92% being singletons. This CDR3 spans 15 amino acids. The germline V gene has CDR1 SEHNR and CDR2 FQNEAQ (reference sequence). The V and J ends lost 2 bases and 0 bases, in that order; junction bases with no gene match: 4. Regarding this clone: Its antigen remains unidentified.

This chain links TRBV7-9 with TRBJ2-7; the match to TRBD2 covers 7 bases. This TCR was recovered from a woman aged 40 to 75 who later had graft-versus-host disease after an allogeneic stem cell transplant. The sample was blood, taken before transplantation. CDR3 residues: CASSLTREDSYEQYF. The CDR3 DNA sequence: TGTGCCAGCAGCTTAACCCGGGAGGACTCCTACGAGCAGTACTTC.